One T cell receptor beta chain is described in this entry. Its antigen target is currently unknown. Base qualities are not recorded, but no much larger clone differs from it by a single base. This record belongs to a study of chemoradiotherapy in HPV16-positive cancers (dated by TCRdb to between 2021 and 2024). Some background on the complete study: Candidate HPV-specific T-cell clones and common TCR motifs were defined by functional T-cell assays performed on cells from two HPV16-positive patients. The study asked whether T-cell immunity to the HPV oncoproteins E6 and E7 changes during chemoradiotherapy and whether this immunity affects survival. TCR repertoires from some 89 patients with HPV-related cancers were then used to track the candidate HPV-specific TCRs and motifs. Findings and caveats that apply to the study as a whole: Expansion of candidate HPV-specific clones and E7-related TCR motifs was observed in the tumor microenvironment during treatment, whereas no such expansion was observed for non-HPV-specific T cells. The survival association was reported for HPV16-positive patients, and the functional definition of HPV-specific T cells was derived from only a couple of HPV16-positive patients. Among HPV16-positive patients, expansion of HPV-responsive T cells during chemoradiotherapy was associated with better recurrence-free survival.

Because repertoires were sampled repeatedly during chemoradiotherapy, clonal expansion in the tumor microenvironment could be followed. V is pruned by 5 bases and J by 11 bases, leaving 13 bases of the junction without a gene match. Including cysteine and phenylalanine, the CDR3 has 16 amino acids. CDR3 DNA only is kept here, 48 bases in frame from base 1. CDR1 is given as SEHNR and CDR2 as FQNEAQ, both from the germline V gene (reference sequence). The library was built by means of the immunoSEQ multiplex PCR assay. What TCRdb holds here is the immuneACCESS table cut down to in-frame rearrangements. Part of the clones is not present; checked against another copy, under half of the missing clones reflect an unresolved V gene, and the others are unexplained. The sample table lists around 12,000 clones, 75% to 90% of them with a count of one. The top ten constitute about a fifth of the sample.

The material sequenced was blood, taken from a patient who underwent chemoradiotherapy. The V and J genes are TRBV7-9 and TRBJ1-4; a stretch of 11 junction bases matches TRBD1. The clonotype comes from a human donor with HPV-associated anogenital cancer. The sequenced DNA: TGTGCCAGCAGCCCAGACTTCGGGACAGGGGGTCGGAAACTGTTTTTT. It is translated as CASSPDFGTGGRKLFF.